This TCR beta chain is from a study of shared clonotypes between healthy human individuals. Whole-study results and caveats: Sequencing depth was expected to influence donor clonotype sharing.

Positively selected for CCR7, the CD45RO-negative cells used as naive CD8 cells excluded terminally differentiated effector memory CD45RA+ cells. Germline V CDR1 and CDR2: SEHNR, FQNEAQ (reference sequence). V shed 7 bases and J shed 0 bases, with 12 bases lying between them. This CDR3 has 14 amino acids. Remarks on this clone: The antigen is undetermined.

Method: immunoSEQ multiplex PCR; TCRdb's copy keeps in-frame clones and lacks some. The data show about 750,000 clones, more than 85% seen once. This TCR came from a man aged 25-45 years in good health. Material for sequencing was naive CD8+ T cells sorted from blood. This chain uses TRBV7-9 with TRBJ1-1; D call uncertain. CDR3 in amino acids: CASMPRIMNTEAFF. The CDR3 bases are TGTGCCAGCATGCCGCGGATCATGAACACTGAAGCTTTCTTT.